This T cell receptor beta chain was retrieved from a study of cytomegalovirus exposure and HLA in healthy donors (dated by TCRdb to about 2017). Turning to the overall study: An earlier analysis of roughly 500 of the donors reported 250 to 350 Gb of sequence data and around 120 million unique TCR beta sequences from around 200 million T cells. Class I and class II HLA loci were covered by the typing at four-digit resolution. All discovery cohort repertoires had been generated on a single sequencing platform. Rather than drawing on any new phenotypic data, the later analysis identified candidate immune exposures from TCR beta sequences and the way those sequences occurred across donors. To study patterns of TCR occurrence, a later analysis re-analyzed previously published TCR beta repertoires from under 750 donors and added high-resolution HLA genotyping. Besides the first cohort of 550 to 750 subjects, a separate validation cohort made up of some 110 different subjects was used. Using immunosequencing, the study profiled T cell repertoires from about 620 subjects and related those repertoires to cytomegalovirus serostatus. A later genetic analysis used genome-wide SNP genotypes for about 60% of the roughly 700 donors, treating that subset as a discovery cohort. The study combined high-throughput TCR immunosequencing, statistical association of individual TCRs with disease status, and machine learning to predict cytomegalovirus infection status. Alongside the repertoire data, information on donor age, sex, ethnicity and CMV serostatus was compiled. Four to six DR-DQ haplotypes were handled as single units for association and clustering, since linkage in the cohort was strong. The genetic ancestry cluster associated with self-reported Caucasian donors included about four fifths of the approximately 430 genotyped donors. About 300 gigabases of sequencing data and some 85 million unique TCR sequences were included in an early release covering about 700 HLA-typed donors. In an earlier analysis of around 540 of the donors, high-throughput TCR beta sequencing was used to judge whether each TCR beta V gene segment behaved as functional or pseudogenic. The study was designed to test whether signatures of past pathogen exposure could be identified by cataloging public T cell receptors. Typing coverage differed by locus: A, B, C, DRB1 and DQB1 were typed in about 629-640 donors, DQA1 in roughly 500, DPA1 in around 610, and DPB1 in 472. Among about 390 genotyped donors of the cohort, an average of 235,054 unique TCR beta nucleotide sequences were sequenced per donor, around 18% of them non-productive. Here is what the overall study found, with its caveats: Most CMV-associated TCR beta chains appeared to be HLA-restricted in a later analysis, and the HLA associations seemed to be driven largely by CMV exposure. Roughly uniform sequencing depth across donors was assumed in presence/absence analyses, although this assumption may not hold. A further reported finding was that TCR beta sequences accurately predicted the HLA-A and HLA-B alleles for most subjects in the first cohort. Several of the top co-occurrence clusters appeared to be linked to parvovirus B19, influenza, CMV and Epstein-Barr virus, according to a later analysis. Strong co-occurrence of HLA alleles, especially DR and DQ, made assigning TCR associations to individual alleles difficult. Correlated functional status among segregating V segments might be attributable to linkage disequilibrium, but an unknown experimental factor could not be ruled out. A later analysis associated 15,000 or so TCR beta sequences with specific HLA alleles at a false discovery rate of 0.05. Most TCR sequences were observed very rarely across donors, whereas some public TCRs were present in many individuals. In a later analysis, HLA-associated TCR beta chains were found to be more clonally expanded and to have lower generation probabilities than equally common non-associated chains. This cohort had only TCR beta chains sequenced, and the lack of alpha or paired-chain data limited which features could be detected. In the study, 150 to 200 TCR beta chains were listed as associated with cytomegalovirus. In an earlier analysis of under 600 of the donors, most TCR beta V segments were observed in productive rearrangements about 90% or about 30% of the time, broadly matching IMGT annotations. A later genetic analysis associated a missense DCLRE1C variant with V-gene and J-gene trimming of TCR beta chains, and an independent cohort replicated the association. In vitro tests confirmed that a few of the cytomegalovirus-associated TCR beta chains recognize cytomegalovirus antigens. For the cohort, immune exposure information was limited to CMV serostatus. Because counts were too low, about 17 rarely observed V segments, including chromosome 9 orphons, were excluded from the earlier analysis of several hundred of the donors. The sequencing pipeline was judged likely to have produced a cluster of highly shared sequence variants as a technical artifact. Because some donors lacked HLA typing at each locus, the association tests relied only on the typed subset. The classifier was reported to diagnose cytomegalovirus status with high specificity and sensitivity in both the original cohort and the validation cohort. A later genetic analysis reported fewer N-insertions in productive TCRs among donors in an Asian-associated ancestry cluster than the approximately 700-donor mean. A later analysis found that TCR association rates varied across HLA loci, with DRB1 alleles showing the most associated TCRs and HLA-C alleles the fewest. The authors suggested that the approach could potentially be generalized to other disease states and immunological phenotypes. Some IMGT-functional V segments, including TRBV6-2 and TRBV6-3, could not be distinguished by the 87-base-pair reads and were therefore excluded.

Looking up the germline V gene (reference sequence) yields CDR1 LNHNV and CDR2 YYDKDF. V drops 0 bases and J drops 7 bases, leaving 10 bases in between. The cysteine opens and the phenylalanine closes a CDR3 of 15 amino acids. CDR3 DNA only is kept here, 45 bases in frame from base 1. The cohort consisted of more than 650 healthy bone marrow donors. At the time of sampling, every cohort member was nominally healthy, though immune exposures that went unrecorded were likely present. The donor tested CMV seropositive and was one of the 289 seropositive cohort members. Each donor provided a peripheral blood sample, and peripheral blood mononuclear cells were used for TCR beta sequencing. Genomic DNA was extracted from the blood cell samples with the Qiagen DNeasy Blood Extraction Kit. Library generation was performed with the immunoSEQ multiplex PCR assay. For the multiplex PCR, a mixture combining 60 forward primers for TCR Vbeta segments and 13 reverse primers for TCR Jbeta segments was used. The CDR3 region of rearranged TCR beta genes was amplified from genomic DNA by a multiplex PCR assay. The Illumina HiSeq System was used to sequence the amplified TCR beta libraries as 87-base-pair reads. Regarding the original processing steps: Across the 670 or so repertoires, a later analysis counted some 80 million unique TCR beta chains, roughly 11 million of which were shared by at least two donors. Raw reads were error-corrected and collapsed into unique sequences with a nearest-neighbor algorithm that merged closely related sequences to remove PCR and sequencing errors. To assign V, D and J gene segments, CDR3 sequences were aligned to IMGT reference sequences. Each retained sequence needed at least a six-nucleotide match to both a V gene segment and a J gene segment. Rearrangements were classified as productive when the CDR3 lacked stop codons and remained in frame with V and J, and all other rearrangements were classified as non-productive. Following IMGT convention, CDR3 was defined as the stretch from the second conserved V-encoded cysteine up to the conserved J-encoded phenylalanine. In an earlier analysis of 587 of the donors, sequences lacking an unambiguous match to a single V gene segment were excluded. In an earlier analysis of some 590 of the donors, a V segment was called functional when productive rearrangements were above 56.7%, and segregating when the standard deviation between donors exceeded 5%. To diagnose cytomegalovirus status from the catalog of TCR beta chain sequences, a statistical classification framework was built. In a later analysis, V and J genes were assigned by comparing TCR nucleotide sequences against IMGT/GENE-DB human TR gene sequences. The TCRdist pipeline was used in a later analysis to assign CDR3 sequences and most-parsimonious VDJ recombination scenarios. In a later analysis, every TCR beta chain was defined by the combination of its CDR3 amino acid sequence and its V-gene family, and reads without a unique V-gene family were dropped. A later analysis removed over 500 highly shared, low-generation-probability nucleotide sequences to deal with suspected cross-contamination and a sequencing artifact. In a later analysis, a clonal expansion index was calculated for each public chain from normalized within-repertoire ranks of inferred template counts. In a later analysis, generation probabilities were computed using a VDJ recombination model fitted to out-of-frame rearrangements, and the results were checked against IGoR. A later analysis scored TCR-TCR, TCR-HLA and TCR-CMV co-occurrence with hypergeometric tests, applying a repertoire-size bias correction to TCR pairs. To estimate false discovery rates, a later analysis permuted the HLA or CMV assignments 20 times. In a later analysis, co-occurring TCRs were grouped using DBSCAN, with TCRdist sequence similarity added in when clustering inside HLA-allele-positive subsets. Repertoires with fewer than 30,000 or more than 120,000 public chains were left out of co-occurrence clustering, as were a handful of repertoires with anomalous nucleotide sharing. This immuneACCESS table, as held by TCRdb, lists in-frame sequences with V and J called but not all clones. Of the missing ones, under half trace to an unresolved V gene in checked studies; the others have no known cause. V and J calls and clone size come straight from that table; D and trimming were deduced from the DNA. Across this sample there are 160,000 or so clones, with approximately 80% seen only once. Approximately 7% of the sample is held by the ten biggest clonotypes.

This clone was observed a handful of times. It lacks a known antigen. Per-base quality was not reported, and no clone a single base away is much larger than it. This clonotype was obtained from a woman aged 30 to 39 in good health and CMV-seropositive. The chain links TRBV15 with TRBJ1-6, with a weak D call of TRBD1 (6 bases match). Sequencing was carried out using PBMCs. The nucleotides are TGTGCCACCAGCAGAGATCGGGGGGCGAATTCACCCCTCCACTTT. The encoded protein is CATSRDRGANSPLHF.